These T cell receptor beta chains were read from a single sample in a study of T cell changes during pregnancy in multiple sclerosis. Using immunoSEQ multiplex PCR, the repertoire was profiled, and TCRdb retains in-frame clones only, with some absent. The sample has 55,000 to 85,000 clones, 85% to 95% seen once. Sequencing was performed on CD4+ T cells from peripheral blood mononuclear cells, taken after pregnancy. The origin of the receptors is a female donor with multiple sclerosis, enrolled in a pregnancy study. Both conserved end residues are part of each CDR3. The D gene is left open where the match is weak. Some rows mark clone size as missing; the rest say once, few, many or name a class of expanded clone.

>NA|TRBD1|TRBJ2-3|TRBV2
TGTGCCAGCAGTGAAAGGACTGGGACAGGGGCAGATACGCAGTATTTT
CASSERTGTGADTQYF
>NA|TRBD2|TRBJ2-1|TRBV19
TGTGCCAGTAGGGAGCGGGGGGTCTACAATGAGCAGTTCTTC
CASRERGVYNEQFF
>NA|NA|TRBJ1-2|TRBV28
TGTGCCAGCCACCAACAGGGAAACTATGGCTACACCTTC
CASHQQGNYGYTF
>NA|NA|TRBJ1-3|TRBV6-1
TGTGCCAGCAGTGAGGGCAACGGAGGAAACACCATATATTTT
CASSEGNGGNTIYF
>NA|NA|TRBJ2-7|TRBV18
TGTGCCAGCTCACCTAGCCAGGGAAACCACGAGCAGTACTTC
CASSPSQGNHEQYF
>once|TRBD2|TRBJ2-1|TRBV30
TGTGCCTGGAGTCATAGCGGGGGACCGAATGAGCAGTTCTTC
CAWSHSGGPNEQFF
>NA|NA|TRBJ2-3|TRBV5-1
TGCGCCAGCAGCCCCCGATCGAACTGGGGGCAAGATACGCAGTATTTT
CASSPRSNWGQDTQYF
>NA|TRBD2|TRBJ2-3|TRBV14
TGTGCCAGCAGCCAAGATCAAAGCCTAGCGGGGGCGGCTACGCAGTATTTT
CASSQDQSLAGAATQYF
>NA|TRBD1|TRBJ2-5|TRBV6-1
TGTGCCAGCAGTGAACCGGGGACAGGGAAAGAGACCCAGTACTTC
CASSEPGTGKETQYF
>few|NA|TRBJ1-5|TRBV28
TGTGCCAGCAGGGGGGGGAATCAGCCCCAGCATTTT
CASRGGNQPQHF
>NA|TRBD1|TRBJ2-2|TRBV7-8
TGTGCCAGCAGCCCGGGGTACCCGAGACAGGGGGCCGGGGAGCTGTTTTTT
CASSPGYPRQGAGELFF
>NA|TRBD1|TRBJ1-1|TRBV6-5
TGTGCCAGCAGCAGTCGGACAGGGCGGGACACTGAAGCTTTCTTT
CASSSRTGRDTEAFF
>NA|TRBD2|TRBJ2-2|TRBV19
TGTGCCAGTAGTAACCAGCGGGGGGGCTCCGGGGAGCTGTTTTTT
CASSNQRGGSGELFF
>NA|NA|TRBJ2-5|TRBV29-1
TGCAGCGTGGTAGGGGTCCCAGAGACCCAGTACTTC
CSVVGVPETQYF
>NA|TRBD1|TRBJ1-6|TRBV5-1
TGCGCCAGCAGCTCCGCGACAGGGCCGTCGGCACCCCTCCACTTT
CASSSATGPSAPLHF
>NA|NA|TRBJ2-2|TRBV5-1
TGCGCCAGCAGCTTGTTCCGGGGGGCTAACACCGGGGAGCTGTTTTTT
CASSLFRGANTGELFF
>NA|NA|TRBJ2-1|TRBV7-2
TGTGCCAGCAGCTTGGGACTTCAGGGCAATGAGCAGTTCTTC
CASSLGLQGNEQFF
>NA|NA|TRBJ2-1|TRBV28
TGTGCCAGCAGTTCTACCGTACCTAGCACACAGTTCTTC
CASSSTVPSTQFF
>once|TRBD1|TRBJ2-7|TRBV5-1
TGCGCCAGCAGCCTTGGACAGGGCTCACCGTACGAGCAGTACTTC
CASSLGQGSPYEQYF
>NA|TRBD1|TRBJ1-2|TRBV30
TGTGCCTGGAGTGCGGGACAGGGAGTATCCAACTATGGCTACACCTTC
CAWSAGQGVSNYGYTF
>once|TRBD2|TRBJ2-1|TRBV6-4
TGTGCCAGCAGTGCGGAGGCGGGGGGGCCTTTTGAGCAGTTCTTC
CASSAEAGGPFEQFF
>NA|TRBD1|TRBJ2-3|TRBV11-1
TGTGCCAGCAGCTTTAGAGGACAGGGGGGCACAGATACGCAGTATTTT
CASSFRGQGGTDTQYF
>once|TRBD1|TRBJ1-5|TRBV19
TGTGCCAGTAGTCCTGGACAGGGGGATCAGCCCCAGCATTTT
CASSPGQGDQPQHF
>NA|TRBD1|TRBJ1-1|TRBV7-9
TGTGCCAGCAGCTTAAAGGGGGCGCAAATGAACACTGAAGCTTTCTTT
CASSLKGAQMNTEAFF
>NA|NA|TRBJ1-1|TRBV7-3
TGTGCCAGCAGCATCGGGACACGACAAATGAACACTGAAGCTTTCTTT
CASSIGTRQMNTEAFF
>NA|NA|TRBJ1-2|TRBV14
TGTGCCAGCAGAGAGACAGGAACAGGTGGCTACACCTTC
CASRETGTGGYTF
>NA|NA|TRBJ2-1|TRBV18
TGTGCCAGCTCACGGGGGCCCTCCTACAATGAGCAGTTCTTC
CASSRGPSYNEQFF
>NA|TRBD2|TRBJ2-2|TRBV14
TGTGCCAGCAGCCAATGGCTAGCGGGAGCGATCGGGGAGCTGTTTTTT
CASSQWLAGAIGELFF
>NA|NA|TRBJ2-7|TRBV20-1
TGCAGTGCTAGGATCGGTTACGAGCAGTACTTC
CSARIGYEQYF
>NA|NA|TRBJ2-5|TRBV5-1
TGCGCCAGCAGCTTGGCCGCCCAGATTCAAGAGACCCAGTACTTC
CASSLAAQIQETQYF
>NA|TRBD1|TRBJ2-2|TRBV7-2
TGTGCCAGCAGCTTAGCCGCAGGGGGCATTGGCGGGGAGCTGTTTTTT
CASSLAAGGIGGELFF